What follows is one T cell receptor (beta chain) and its context. Its antigen has not been determined. One base away there is no much larger clone; base qualities are not given. Every donor was a healthy Caucasian. Three pairs of female monozygotic twins, all aged 18 to 29 years, were included in the twin cohort. Positive isolation kits from Invitrogen were used to isolate the CD4+ and CD8+ T cell populations. Libraries came from 5' RACE. Sequencing used an Illumina HiSeq 2000. Template switching added a universal primer binding site, and the final cDNA carried a unique molecular identifier that allowed TCR cDNA molecules to be counted accurately. Specific primers in the conserved constant-segment region were used to synthesize first-strand cDNA for TCR alpha and beta chains. To control for contamination, every cDNA library was double barcoded, receiving both a SMART-Mk sample barcode and Illumina barcodes. TruSeq adapter sequences along with Illumina sample barcodes were introduced in two successive PCR steps. TCR alpha and beta cDNA libraries were sequenced on the Illumina HiSeq platform with custom primers. Concerning the study's data processing: MiGEC processed the raw reads to extract unique molecular identifiers, while MiXCR was used to determine the CDR3 positions. For each individual, recombination models were inferred using an EM algorithm with the repgenHMM and IGoR tools. Shared clonotype analysis was performed with the tcR package in R, normalizing sharing by the product of cloneset sizes. Out-of-frame nonproductive sequences were analyzed to study raw recombination free of thymic and clonal selection effects. Starting from the raw public reads, TCRdb applied fastp trimming at Q25, assembled clones with MiXCR and retained in-frame beta chains. Under each unique CDR3 protein, matching rows form one entry showing the most common genes and DNA. The V and J calls and clone size come from TCRdb's table, not from the authors' own analysis. A total of just over 450,000 distinct CDR3 sequences appear in this sample, around 14% of them only once. The ten largest clones take up about 0.54% of the sample.

The data stem from a study of identical twins (dated by TCRdb to 2016 to 2017). With regard to the full study: The study deep-sequenced TCR alpha and beta repertoires from monozygotic twins, unrelated adults of various ages and cord blood to test whether fetal clonotypes persist. To rule out contamination, the twin experiments were replicated at different times with different library preparation protocols. Study-level results and caveats: Invariant T cells such as MAIT and iNKT could partly confound zero-insertion analyses, though diverse VJ usage argued against this for most clonotypes. In beta out-of-frame sequences, excess twin sharing was weaker, because having fewer shared sequences lowered the signal-to-noise ratio. In monozygotic twins, out-of-frame TCR alpha sharing was systematically underestimated by recombination models, although the models agreed with sharing between unrelated individuals. Abundant cord blood beta clonotypes had fewer insertions, young adult naive repertoires showed a similar but weaker trend, and memory repertoires showed no such trend. Because the same donors could not be followed over many years, the conclusions depended on cross-sectional statistical analysis. Out-of-frame TCR alpha sequences shared between twins showed an excess of low generation-probability sequences compared with coincidental sharing between unrelated individuals.

V and J are truncated by 2 bases and 8 bases respectively, leaving an intervening sequence of 16 bases. CDR1 SGHRS and CDR2 YFSETQ were looked up in the germline V gene. CDR3 length: 15 amino acids, cysteine to phenylalanine. Only the CDR3 part of the read is kept: 45 bases, read in frame from the first base. A further study also used this sample, focusing on yellow fever vaccine responses in identical twins. Taken from the second paper: According to the authors, the vaccine-induced T cell response in identical twins seemed to be partly convergent and partly specific to each individual. The study precisely tracked vaccine-responding T cell clones in identical twins.

The rearrangement combines TRBV5-1 with TRBJ1-4; the D gene identity is not certain. The sequenced material came from CD4+ T cells sorted from blood. The sequence derives from a woman aged 18-29 years in good health. The DNA is as follows: TGCGCCAGCAGCTTAGGAGACGGCACCATCGAAAAACTGTTTTTT. This yields the protein CASSLGDGTIEKLFF.